This TCR beta chain was captured by sequencing in a study of blood T cell repertoires in COVID-19. Study as a whole: The origin of the acute and convalescent COVID-19 samples was the United States, Italy and Spain. Sources were T cells, B-cell-depleted T cells, or PBMCs; the material itself was cDNA or gDNA.

Using immunoSEQ multiplex PCR, the repertoire was profiled, and TCRdb retains in-frame clones only, with some absent. The profile shows around 190,000 clones, approximately 87% of them singletons. Germline V gene lookup returns CDR1 GTSNPN and CDR2 SVGIG (reference sequence). V shed 3 bases and J 6 bases; nucleotides not matched to a gene: 9. This CDR3 spans 16 amino acids. This clonotype originated in a man between 65 and 80 years old with active or convalescent COVID-19. Material for sequencing was peripheral blood. V and J are TRBV30 and TRBJ2-6, with 9 positions matching TRBD1. The CDR3 loop reads CAWRGTGSGVANVLTF. The CDR3 DNA sequence: TGTGCCTGGAGGGGGACAGGGTCTGGGGTGGCCAACGTCCTGACTTTC.